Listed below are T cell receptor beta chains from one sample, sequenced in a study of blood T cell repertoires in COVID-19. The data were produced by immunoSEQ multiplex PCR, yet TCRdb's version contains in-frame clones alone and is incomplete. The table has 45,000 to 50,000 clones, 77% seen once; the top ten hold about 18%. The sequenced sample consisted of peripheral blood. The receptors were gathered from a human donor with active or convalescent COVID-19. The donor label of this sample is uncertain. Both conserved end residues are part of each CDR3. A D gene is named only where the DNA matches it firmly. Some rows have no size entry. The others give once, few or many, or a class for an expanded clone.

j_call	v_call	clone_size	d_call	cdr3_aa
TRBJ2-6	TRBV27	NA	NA	CASSPPGANVLTF
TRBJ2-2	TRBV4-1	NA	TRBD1	CASSQRSPNRGANTGELFF
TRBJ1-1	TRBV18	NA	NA	CASSVTAGQAEAFF
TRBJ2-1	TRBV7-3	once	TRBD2	CASSPPGLAGGLAFF
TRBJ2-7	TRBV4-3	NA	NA	CASSQDLAGGKGEQYF
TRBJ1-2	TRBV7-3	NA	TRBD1	CASSSGQNYGYTF
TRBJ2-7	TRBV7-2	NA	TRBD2	CASSLTWGTSISYEQYF
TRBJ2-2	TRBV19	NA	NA	CASSTGQNTGELFF
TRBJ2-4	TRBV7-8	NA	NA	CASSSHSVHIQYF
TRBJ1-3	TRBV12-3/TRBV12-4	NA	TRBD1	CASDRAAGNTIYF
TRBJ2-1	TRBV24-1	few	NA	CATSSGTLYNEQFF
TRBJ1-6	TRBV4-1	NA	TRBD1	CASSRGQGDNSPLHF
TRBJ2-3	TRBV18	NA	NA	CASSPPRTDTQYF
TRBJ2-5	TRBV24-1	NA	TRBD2	CATSDPGGLQETQYF
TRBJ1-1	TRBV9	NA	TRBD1	CASSETGGSFVNTEAFF
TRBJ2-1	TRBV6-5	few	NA	CASSYYRDNEQFF
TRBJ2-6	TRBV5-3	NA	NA	CARRGTVVNKSGQRPDF
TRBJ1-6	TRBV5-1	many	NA	CASSSGGGGGSPLHF
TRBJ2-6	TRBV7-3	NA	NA	CASSYRGGGANVLTF
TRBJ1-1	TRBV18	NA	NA	CASSPAGRGGNTEAFF
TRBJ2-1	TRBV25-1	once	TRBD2	CASSVAGNRVVGQFF
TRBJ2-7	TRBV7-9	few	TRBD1	CASSFGQGEGSEQYF
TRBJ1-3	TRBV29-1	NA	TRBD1	CSVGRGIDRVSGNTIYF
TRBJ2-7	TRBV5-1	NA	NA	CASSPRGGGSYEQYF
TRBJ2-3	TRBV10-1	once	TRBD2	CASASGRGADTQYF
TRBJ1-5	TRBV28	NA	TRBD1	CASSLLTGTGAGQPQHF
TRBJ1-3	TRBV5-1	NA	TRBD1	CASSETGAAGNTIYF
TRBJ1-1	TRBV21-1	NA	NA	CASSKDIRRSEAFF
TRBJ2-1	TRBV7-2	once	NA	CASSLGGTIYNEQFF
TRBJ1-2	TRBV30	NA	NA	CARGTTRGYTF
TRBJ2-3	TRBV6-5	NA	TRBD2	CASNLRGTSGSTQYF
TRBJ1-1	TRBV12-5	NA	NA	CASGLTGSNTEAFF
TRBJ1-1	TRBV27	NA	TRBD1	CASRRQGRMTEAFF
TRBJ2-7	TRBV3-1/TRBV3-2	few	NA	CASSQGTRTYEQYF
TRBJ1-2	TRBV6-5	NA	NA	CASSSTVNGYTF
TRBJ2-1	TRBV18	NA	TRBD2	CASSPSGSGRVYNEQFF
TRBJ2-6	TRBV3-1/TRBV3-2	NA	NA	CASSQDRGANVLTF
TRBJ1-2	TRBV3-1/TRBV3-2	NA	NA	CASSLLGGEGYTF
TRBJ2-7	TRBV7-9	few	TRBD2	CASGRGNEQYF